Below, 18 T cell receptor beta chains from the same sample are listed, as sequenced in a study of blood T cell repertoires in COVID-19. The repertoire was sequenced with immunoSEQ multiplex PCR; TCRdb's copy has only in-frame clones and lacks some. The profile shows about 100,000 clones, over 70% of them singletons. Specimen: peripheral blood. The receptors were sampled from a man aged 55 to 70 with acute or convalescent COVID-19.

The V gene is TRBV10-2, the J gene TRBJ2-1; TRBD2 agrees at 8 bases. The CDR3 is made up of 15 amino acids. The germline V gene has CDR1 WSHSY and CDR2 SAAADI. The trim removed 0 bases at V and 4 bases at J, leaving 2 bases unmatched. The CDR3 DNA reads as TGCGCCAGCAGTGAGTCGCCGGGAGGGTACAATGAGCAGTTCTTC. Translating it yields CASSESPGGYNEQFF.

V and J are TRBV12-3 or TRBV12-4 and TRBJ2-7; a weak D match, TRBD2 (5 bases). The CDR3 spans 12 residues. Trimming stripped 6 bases from V and 7 bases from J, with 13 bases between. The CDR3, as DNA: TGTGCCAGCAGCCCGACCAAGCGGGAGCAGTACTTC. This codes for CASSPTKREQYF.

The chain is built from TRBV4-1 and TRBJ2-2, with D possibly TRBD1 on 5 matching bases. The CDR3 is 15 amino acids. Deletions cut 1 base from V and 5 bases from J, with 11 bases between. Germline CDR1 is MGHRA and CDR2 is YSYEKL. As DNA, the CDR3 is TGCGCCAGCAGCCAAGGGGGCGCTTGGACCGGGGAGCTGTTTTTT. Amino acids: CASSQGGAWTGELFF.

This rearrangement joins TRBV7-8 to TRBJ1-1, with D perhaps TRBD1 (5 bases). Germline CDR1 reads SGHVS; CDR2 reads FQNEAQ. V gave up 0 bases and J gave up 1 base, with 9 bases separating them. There are 15 residues in the CDR3. CDR3 region: CASSLASQGNTEAFF. CDR3 in DNA: TGTGCCAGCAGCTTAGCTTCTCAGGGGAACACTGAAGCTTTCTTT.

This clone was seen just once. The rearrangement links TRBV18 to TRBJ1-1, with unresolved D. This CDR3 has 15 amino acids. The germline V gene has CDR1 KGHSH and CDR2 LQKENI. V was shortened by 2 bases and J by 1 base, with 11 bases between the two germline ends. This CDR3 is CASSPIRQRNTEAFF. The CDR3 nucleotides are TGTGCCAGCTCACCAATTCGTCAGCGGAACACTGAAGCTTTCTTT.

DNA for the CDR3: TGTGCCAGCAGCCGAACAGGGAACACCGGGGAGCTGTTTTTT. This translates into CASSRTGNTGELFF. V gene TRBV7-3 combines with J gene TRBJ2-2; D possibly corresponds to TRBD1 (5 bases). CDR3 size: 14 residues. V was pared by 5 bases and J by 1 base, with 8 bases between. Germline CDR1 is SGHTA and CDR2 is FQGTGA.

The chain has TRBV11-3 and TRBJ2-2, with TRBD2 identical over 7 bases. CDR1 and CDR2 (germline): SGHNT, YENEEA. The CDR3 consists of 14 residues. V lost 6 bases, J lost 4 bases, and 5 bases stayed unmatched. CDR3 sequence: CASRDSGPTGELFF. The CDR3 region has the DNA TGTGCCAGCAGGGATAGCGGGCCCACCGGGGAGCTGTTTTTT.

The chain couples TRBV14 to TRBJ1-2, with TRBD1 matching over 11 bases. J gave up 6 bases and V 4 bases, and 22 bases lay outside the gene matches. Germline V lookup: CDR1 SGHDN, CDR2 FVKESK. The CDR3 is made up of 20 amino acids. CDR3 coding DNA: TGTGCCAGCAGCCCGCCTATCATCGGGACAGGGGGAATCGACGCGGATGGCTACACCTTC. Protein product: CASSPPIIGTGGIDADGYTF.

This chain connects TRBV4-3 to TRBJ2-1; TRBD2 agrees at 10 bases. Per the germline V gene, CDR1 is LGHNA and CDR2 is YSLEER. With 0 bases clipped from V and 3 bases from J, the junction kept 11 bases outside the gene matches. The CDR3 consists of 19 residues. CDR3 sequence (DNA): TGCGCCAGCAGCCAAGAGGTAACCGGGACTAGCGTCAACTACAATGAGCAGTTCTTC. It specifies CASSQEVTGTSVNYNEQFF.

This chain joins TRBV28 and TRBJ1-5; D ambiguous. The CDR3 consists of 13 residues. CDR1 MDHEN and CDR2 SYDVKM come from the germline V gene. V was cut by 3 bases and J by 4 bases, with 7 bases left in between. The CDR3 loop is CASSFTVNQPQHF. Here the CDR3 DNA reads TGTGCCAGCAGTTTTACGGTTAATCAGCCCCAGCATTTT.

The CDR3 spells CASRVFYEQYF. The CDR3 coding sequence is TGTGCCAGCCGGGTTTTCTACGAGCAGTACTTC. The V and J genes are TRBV6-5 and TRBJ2-7; D uncertain. V shed 8 bases and J shed 3 bases, with 8 bases lying between them. The CDR3 extends over 11 amino acids. Germline CDR1 reads MNHEY; CDR2 reads SVGAGI.

This clone has only one observation. The chain recombines TRBV2 with TRBJ1-1; the match to TRBD1 covers 7 bases. CDR1 is SNHLY and CDR2 is FYNNEI in the germline V gene. V shed 6 bases and J 0 bases; nucleotides not matched to a gene: 4. The CDR3 extends over 14 amino acids. DNA of the CDR3: TGTGCCAGCAGAGAGGACAGGATGAACACTGAAGCTTTCTTT. Protein: CASREDRMNTEAFF.

This clone rates as medium-sized (0.01 to 0.1%). The rearrangement links TRBV5-1 to TRBJ1-5; 9 positions agree with TRBD1. Per germline, CDR1 SGHRS and CDR2 YFSETQ. The CDR3 extends over 15 amino acids. The ends lost 4 bases at V and 6 bases at J; junction bases unmatched: 8. Written as DNA, the CDR3 is TGCGCCAGCAGCCGAACCGGGACAGGGAGTCAGCCCCAGCATTTT. Protein: CASSRTGTGSQPQHF.

J is TRBJ1-2 and V is TRBV6-5; D may be TRBD1 (5 bases). The CDR3 sequence is 11 residues long. Germline V CDR1 and CDR2: MNHEY, SVGAGI. V lost 6 bases to trimming and J lost 11 bases, with 13 bases between them. The CDR3 loop is CASSPGGGYTF. CDR3 sequence (DNA): TGTGCCAGCAGCCCCGGGGGGGGTTACACCTTC.

The chain employs TRBV10-1 and TRBJ2-1, with TRBD1 identical over 9 bases. CDR3 length: 15 amino acids. The V gene's germline CDR1 is WNHNN and CDR2 SYGVQD (reference sequence). The V and J ends lost 4 bases and 5 bases, in that order; junction bases with no gene match: 6. CDR3 sequence reads: CASSATGGKDNEQFF. CDR3 in DNA: TGCGCCAGCAGTGCGACAGGGGGTAAGGACAATGAGCAGTTCTTC.

J is TRBJ1-5 and V is TRBV18, with D possibly matching TRBD1 (5 bases). The CDR3 has 15 amino acids. Germline CDR1 KGHSH, CDR2 LQKENI. Trimming stripped 3 bases from V and 1 base from J, with 10 bases between. CDR3 in amino acids: CASSPGEGSNQPQHF. CDR3 coding DNA: TGTGCCAGCTCACCCGGGGAGGGGAGCAATCAGCCCCAGCATTTT.

V usage is TRBV2 and J usage is TRBJ2-3, with 11 bases fitting TRBD2. The CDR3 spans 15 residues. CDR1 is SNHLY, CDR2 FYNNEI, per germline. V dropped 3 bases and J dropped 4; count of bases not matched to a gene: 3. CDR3 residues: CASSEGLAEADTQYF. The CDR3 DNA sequence: TGTGCCAGCAGTGAGGGACTAGCGGAGGCAGATACGCAGTATTTT.

This chain connects TRBV9 to TRBJ2-2; TRBD1 matches 8 bases. Per the germline V gene, CDR1 is SGDLS and CDR2 is YYNGEE. The ends lost 2 bases at V and 5 bases at J; junction bases unmatched: 8. CDR3 length equals 16 residues. For the CDR3, the DNA is TGTGCCAGCAGCGTGGGCCCCCGACAGGGGACCGGGGAGCTGTTTTTT. Translation gives CASSVGPRQGTGELFF.